This TCR beta chain was found in a study of T cell responses to AZD1222 COVID-19 vaccine. General study results and limits: Mostly white British, mostly female donors; authors suggested clonal diversity may be underestimated. Spike-specific TCR breadth rose after two AZD1222 doses, and depth rose as well. Distributed over spike, vaccine-associated CD4 TCRs predominated at 160-218 and 743-854. Every sample of the repertoires postdated the peak T cell response.

Libraries were prepared by immunoSEQ multiplex PCR; TCRdb keeps only in-frame clonotypes and omits some of them. The sample records tens of thousands of clones, roughly 84% being singletons. Trimming left V 2 bases short and J 0 bases short, with 11 bases between. Germline loops: CDR1 GTSNPN, CDR2 SVGIG (reference sequence). CDR3 length equals 14 residues. This clone has just a few counts. Its cognate antigen is unknown. The source was peripheral blood, collected on day 0 of AZD1222 vaccination. The receptor's source is an adult in good health. The chain couples TRBV30 to TRBJ2-7; possibly TRBD1 for D (6 bases). CDR3 in DNA: TGTGCCTGGAGTAATACGGACAGCTCCTACGAGCAGTACTTC. This translates into CAWSNTDSSYEQYF. The full variable domain, rest sourced from reference TRBV30 and TRBJ2-7, is SQTIHQWPATLVQPVGSPLSLECTVEGTSNPNLYWYRQAAGRGLQLLFYSVGIGQISSEVPQNLSASRPQDRQFILSSKKLLLSDSGFYLCAWSNTDSSYEQYFGPGTRLTVT.